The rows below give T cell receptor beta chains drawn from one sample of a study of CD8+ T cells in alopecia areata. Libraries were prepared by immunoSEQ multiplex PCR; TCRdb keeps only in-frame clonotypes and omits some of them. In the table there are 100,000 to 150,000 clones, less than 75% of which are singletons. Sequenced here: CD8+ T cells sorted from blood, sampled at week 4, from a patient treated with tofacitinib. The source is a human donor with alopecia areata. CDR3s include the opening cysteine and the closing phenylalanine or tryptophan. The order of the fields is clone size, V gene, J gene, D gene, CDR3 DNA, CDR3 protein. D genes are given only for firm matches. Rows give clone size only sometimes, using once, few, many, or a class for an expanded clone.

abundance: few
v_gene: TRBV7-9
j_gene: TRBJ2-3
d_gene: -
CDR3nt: TGTGCCAGCAGCTCCGTTGGGAGTCCGCCAGATACGCAGTATTTT
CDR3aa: CASSSVGSPPDTQYF

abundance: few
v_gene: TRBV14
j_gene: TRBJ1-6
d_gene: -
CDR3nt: TGTGCCAGCAGCCAAACTCAGTATTCACCCCTCCACTTT
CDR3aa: CASSQTQYSPLHF

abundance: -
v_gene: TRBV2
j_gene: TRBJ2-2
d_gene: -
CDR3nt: TGTGCCAGCAGCCAAAACGACAGCGGGGAGCTGTTTTTT
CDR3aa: CASSQNDSGELFF

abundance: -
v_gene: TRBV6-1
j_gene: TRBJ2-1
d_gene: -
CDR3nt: TGTGCCAGCAGTGAAGCAGAGAAAAATGAGCAGTTCTTC
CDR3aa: CASSEAEKNEQFF

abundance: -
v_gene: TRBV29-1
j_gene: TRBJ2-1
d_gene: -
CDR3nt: TGCAGCGTCCCCCAAAGTCTTGCCTACAATGAGCAGTTCTTC
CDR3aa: CSVPQSLAYNEQFF

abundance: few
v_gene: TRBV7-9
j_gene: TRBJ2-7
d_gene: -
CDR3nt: TGTGCCAGCAGCGCCTCGGGGGCCTACGAGCAGTACTTC
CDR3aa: CASSASGAYEQYF

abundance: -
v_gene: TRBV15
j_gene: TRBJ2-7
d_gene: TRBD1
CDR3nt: TGTGCCACCAGCAGATCACGGGGACAGGGAGGCTACGAGCAGTACTTC
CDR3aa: CATSRSRGQGGYEQYF

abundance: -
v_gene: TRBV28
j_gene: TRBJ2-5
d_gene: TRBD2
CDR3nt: TGTGCCAGCAGCCACCGGGAGGGACGTAGAGAGACCCAGTACTTC
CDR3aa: CASSHREGRRETQYF

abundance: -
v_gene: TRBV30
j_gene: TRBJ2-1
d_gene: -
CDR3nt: TGTGCCTGGAGCGATCTTGGTGAGCAGTTCTTC
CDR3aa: CAWSDLGEQFF

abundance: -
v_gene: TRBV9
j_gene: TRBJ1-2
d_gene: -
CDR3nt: TGTGCCAGCAGCGAAGGACACGACTATGGCTACACCTTC
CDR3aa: CASSEGHDYGYTF

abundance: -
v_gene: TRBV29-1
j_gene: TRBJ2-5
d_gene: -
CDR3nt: TGCAGCGTTGAAGATCTCCGCCGACAGAGGAGCAGTAGAGAGACCCAGTACTTC
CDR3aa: CSVEDLRRQRSSRETQYF

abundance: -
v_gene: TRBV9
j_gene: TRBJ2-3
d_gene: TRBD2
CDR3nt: TGTGCCAGCAGCGCCATTAGCGGGGTGTTCACAGATACGCAGTATTTT
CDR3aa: CASSAISGVFTDTQYF

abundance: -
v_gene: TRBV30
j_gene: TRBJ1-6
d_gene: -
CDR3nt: TGTGCCTGGGCGGTCGATAATTCACCCCTCCACTTT
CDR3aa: CAWAVDNSPLHF

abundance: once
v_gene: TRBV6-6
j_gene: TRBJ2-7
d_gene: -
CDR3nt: TGTGCCAGCAGACCCCTCTTAACAGGATCTAGGGACGAGCAGTACTTC
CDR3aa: CASRPLLTGSRDEQYF

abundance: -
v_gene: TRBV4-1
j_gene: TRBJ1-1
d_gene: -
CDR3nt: TGCGCCAGCAGCCAAGACGCGACGAACACTGAAGCTTTCTTT
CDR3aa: CASSQDATNTEAFF

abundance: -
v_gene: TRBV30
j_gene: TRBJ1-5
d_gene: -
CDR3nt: TGTGCCTGGAGTGTACAGGTGGAACAGCCCCAGCATTTT
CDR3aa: CAWSVQVEQPQHF

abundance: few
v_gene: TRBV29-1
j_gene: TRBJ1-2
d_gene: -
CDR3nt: TGCAGCGTTGCCACAGGGTTCTATGGCTACACCTTC
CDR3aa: CSVATGFYGYTF

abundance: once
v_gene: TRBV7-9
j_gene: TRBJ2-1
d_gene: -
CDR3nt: TGTGCCAGCAGCTTGGGGGCTTACAATGAGCAGTTCTTC
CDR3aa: CASSLGAYNEQFF

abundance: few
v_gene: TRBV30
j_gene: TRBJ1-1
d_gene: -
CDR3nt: TGTGCCTGGAGTCTCCATGTAGGACCCACTGAAGCTTTCTTT
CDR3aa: CAWSLHVGPTEAFF

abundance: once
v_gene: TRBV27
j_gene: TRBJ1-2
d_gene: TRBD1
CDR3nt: TGTGCCAGCAGCCGCGAACAGGGGGGCGCGGTCTACACCTTC
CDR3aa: CASSREQGGAVYTF

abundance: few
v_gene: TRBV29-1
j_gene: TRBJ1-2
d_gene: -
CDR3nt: TGCAGCGTTGAAGATCTCCAAGGCTACACCTTC
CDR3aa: CSVEDLQGYTF

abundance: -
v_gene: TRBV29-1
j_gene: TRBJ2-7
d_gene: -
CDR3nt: TGCAGCGTTGAAGCGGAGTACGAGCAGTACTTC
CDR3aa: CSVEAEYEQYF

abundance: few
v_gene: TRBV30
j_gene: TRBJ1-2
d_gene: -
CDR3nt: TGTGCCGGGAGTCGGGCAGGGTATGGCTACACCTTC
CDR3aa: CAGSRAGYGYTF

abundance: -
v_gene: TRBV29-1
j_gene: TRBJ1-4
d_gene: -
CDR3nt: TGCAGCGGCAAGCGGACAGTTAATGAAAAACTGTTTTTT
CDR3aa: CSGKRTVNEKLFF

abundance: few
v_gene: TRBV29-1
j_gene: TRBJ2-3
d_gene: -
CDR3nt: TGCAGCGTATGGGGGGCCACTAGCACAGATACGCAGTATTTT
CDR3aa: CSVWGATSTDTQYF

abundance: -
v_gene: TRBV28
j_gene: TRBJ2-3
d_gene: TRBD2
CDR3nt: TGTGCCAGCAGTTTATTCGCGGGGGTCACAGATACGCAGTATTTT
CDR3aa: CASSLFAGVTDTQYF

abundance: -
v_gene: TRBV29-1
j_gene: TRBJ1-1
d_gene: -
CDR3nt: TGCAGCGTCCTTTTATACACTGAAGCTTTCTTT
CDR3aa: CSVLLYTEAFF

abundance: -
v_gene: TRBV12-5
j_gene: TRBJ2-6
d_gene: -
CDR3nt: TGTGCTAGTGGTTTAGCCGCCCTGGGGGCCAACGTCCTGACTTTC
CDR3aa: CASGLAALGANVLTF

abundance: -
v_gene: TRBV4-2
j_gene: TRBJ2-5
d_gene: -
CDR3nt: TGTGCCAGCAGCCAAGATGGAGGAGAGACCCAGTACTTC
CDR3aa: CASSQDGGETQYF

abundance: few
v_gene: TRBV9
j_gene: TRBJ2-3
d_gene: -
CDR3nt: TGTGCCAGCAGCTCTCAAAAGGCAGATACGCAGTATTTT
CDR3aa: CASSSQKADTQYF

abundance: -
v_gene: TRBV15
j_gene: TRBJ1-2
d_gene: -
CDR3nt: TGTGCCACCAGCAGAGACCGCAGCCGCTATGGCTACACCTTC
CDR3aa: CATSRDRSRYGYTF

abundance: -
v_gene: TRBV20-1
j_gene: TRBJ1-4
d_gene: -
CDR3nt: TGCAGTGCATGGAATGAAAAACTGTTTTTT
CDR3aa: CSAWNEKLFF

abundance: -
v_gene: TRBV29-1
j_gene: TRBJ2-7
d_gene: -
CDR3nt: TGCAGCCCACGGATTGGGTACGAGCAGTACTTC
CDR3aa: CSPRIGYEQYF

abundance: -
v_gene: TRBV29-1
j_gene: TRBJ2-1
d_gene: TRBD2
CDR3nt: TGCAGCGTTGCTGGCGGGGGTTGGAATGAGCAGTTCTTC
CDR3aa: CSVAGGGWNEQFF

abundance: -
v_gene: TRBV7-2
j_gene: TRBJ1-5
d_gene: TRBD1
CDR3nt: TGTGCCAGCAGCCCGGGGACAGTCCAGAATCAGCCCCAGCATTTT
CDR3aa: CASSPGTVQNQPQHF

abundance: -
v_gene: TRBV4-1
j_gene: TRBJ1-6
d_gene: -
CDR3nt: TGCGCCAGCAGCCAAAGTTCAGCCCATTCACCCCTCCACTTT
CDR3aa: CASSQSSAHSPLHF

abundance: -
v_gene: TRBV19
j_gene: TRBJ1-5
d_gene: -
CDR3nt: TGTGCCAGTAGTATAGATTGGGGCAATCAGCCCCAGCATTTT
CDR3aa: CASSIDWGNQPQHF

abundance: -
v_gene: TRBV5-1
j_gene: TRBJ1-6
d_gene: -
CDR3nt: TGCGCCAGCAGCTTGGACGGTTACGACACAAGCTTACCCCTCCACTTT
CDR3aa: CASSLDGYDTSLPLHF